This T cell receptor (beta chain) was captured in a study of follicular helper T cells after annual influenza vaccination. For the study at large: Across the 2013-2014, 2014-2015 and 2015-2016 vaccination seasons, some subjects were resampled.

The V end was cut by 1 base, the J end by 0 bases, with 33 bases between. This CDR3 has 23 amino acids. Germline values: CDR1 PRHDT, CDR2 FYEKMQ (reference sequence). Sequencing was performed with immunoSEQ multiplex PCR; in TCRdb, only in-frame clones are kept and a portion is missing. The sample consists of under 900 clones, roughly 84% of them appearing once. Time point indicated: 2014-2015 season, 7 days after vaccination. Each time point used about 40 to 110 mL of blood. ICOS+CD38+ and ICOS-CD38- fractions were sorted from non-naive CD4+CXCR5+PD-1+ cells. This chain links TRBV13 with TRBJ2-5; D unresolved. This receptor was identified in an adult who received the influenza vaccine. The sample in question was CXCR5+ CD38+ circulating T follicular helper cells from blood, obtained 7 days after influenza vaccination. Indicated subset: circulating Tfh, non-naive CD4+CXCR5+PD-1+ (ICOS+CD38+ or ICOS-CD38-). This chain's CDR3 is CASSLVTPLSPRAQRGYQETQYF. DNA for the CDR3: TGTGCCAGCAGCTTAGTTACCCCTTTGTCCCCCCGAGCTCAGCGCGGATACCAAGAGACCCAGTACTTC.